Below, 26 T cell receptor beta chains from the same sample are listed, as sequenced in a study of shared clonotypes between healthy human individuals. Naive CD8 cells were CD45RO-negative, positively selected for CCR7, excluding terminally differentiated effector memory CD45RA+ cells. TCRdb keeps only in-frame clones here, not all; method: immunoSEQ multiplex PCR. The sample yields around 2,100,000 clones, about 94% seen once. Input material: naive CD8+ T cells sorted from blood. The receptor set was obtained from a man between 18 and 35 years old in good health.

The chain uses TRBV13 and TRBJ2-3, with TRBD2 as a possible D gene (5 bases). CDR3 size: 13 residues. Between the trimmed V and J ends, which lost 5 bases and 5 bases, there was a span of 11 bases. From germline, CDR1 is PRHDT and CDR2 FYEKMQ (reference sequence). CDR3 residues: CASSRPEGDTQYF. The CDR3 DNA reads as TGTGCCAGCAGCCGCCCTGAGGGAGATACGCAGTATTTT.

V and J are TRBV4-3 and TRBJ2-1, with TRBD2 as a possible D gene (6 bases). CDR1 LGHNA and CDR2 YSLEER come from the germline V gene. The CDR3 has 18 residues. V lost 0 bases to trimming and J lost 2 bases, with 17 bases between them. CDR3 in DNA: TGCGCCAGCAGCCAAGAGATAGCGCTGGCGGGACCCTACAATGAGCAGTTCTTC. It yields the protein CASSQEIALAGPYNEQFF.

The rearrangement joins TRBV5-6 to TRBJ1-5; D unclear. This CDR3 is 12 amino acids long. The V end was cut by 8 bases, the J end by 4 bases, with 10 bases between. Germline-derived CDR1 and CDR2 are SGHDT and YYEEEE. As DNA, the CDR3 is TGTGCCAGTAACCGGGAAAATCAGCCCCAGCATTTT. Amino acids: CASNRENQPQHF.

The chain has TRBV30 and TRBJ1-4; tentative D call: TRBD1 (5 bases). The V and J ends lost 0 bases and 8 bases respectively, with 7 bases between them. CDR1 is GTSNPN and CDR2 is SVGIG in the germline V gene (reference sequence). The CDR3 covers 12 residues. CDR3 coding DNA: TGTGCCTGGAGTGTTGGGACCGAAAAACTGTTTTTT. It translates to CAWSVGTEKLFF. The variable domain in full, with the rest retrieved from reference TRBV30 and TRBJ1-4, is SQTIHQWPATLVQPVGSPLSLECTVEGTSNPNLYWYRQAAGRGLQLLFYSVGIGQISSEVPQNLSASRPQDRQFILSSKKLLLSDSGFYLCAWSVGTEKLFFGSGTQLSVL.

This chain joins TRBV10-2 and TRBJ2-7; possibly TRBD2 for D (6 bases). Looked up from germline, CDR1 is WSHSY and CDR2 is SAAADI. The CDR3 length is 14 residues. Trimming cost V 6 bases and J 2 bases, with 14 bases left between them. DNA of the CDR3: TGCGCCAGCAGAGAACGGGGGAACCCCTACGAGCAGTACTTC. Protein: CASRERGNPYEQYF.

The rearrangement uses TRBV27 and TRBJ2-5, with a weak D call TRBD1 (7 bases). V shed 6 bases and J shed 1 base, with 12 bases lying between them. CDR3 length equals 14 residues. Germline CDR1 reads MNHEY; CDR2 reads SMNVEV (reference sequence). CDR3 nucleotides: TGTGCCAGCAGCCGGCGGGACAGCCAAGAGACCCAGTACTTC. It is translated as CASSRRDSQETQYF.

This chain uses TRBV5-1 with TRBJ2-7; D may be TRBD1 or TRBD2 (5 bases each). With 3 bases removed from V and 4 bases from J, the gap between germline ends came to 17 bases. The CDR3 is 15 amino acids. CDR1 and CDR2 from the germline V gene are SGHRS and YFSETQ. The CDR3 is CASSSSGAMGYEQYF. CDR3 in DNA: TGCGCCAGCAGCTCCTCCGGGGCGATGGGGTACGAGCAGTACTTC.

The chain links TRBV6-1 to TRBJ1-5, with D perhaps TRBD1 (5 bases). This CDR3 region has 15 residues. The V and J ends lost 1 base and 4 bases respectively, with 11 bases between them. Germline CDR1 MNHNS, CDR2 SASEGT. CDR3 bases: TGTGCCAGCAGTGAAGACGGGACGTGGAATCAGCCCCAGCATTTT. Its translation: CASSEDGTWNQPQHF.

V usage is TRBV9 and J usage is TRBJ2-1; perhaps D is TRBD1 or TRBD2 (5 bases each). The V end was cut by 0 bases, the J end by 7 bases, with 11 bases between. CDR3 length: 14 amino acids. Germline CDR1 SGDLS, CDR2 YYNGEE. The DNA of the CDR3 is TGTGCCAGCAGCGTAGGAGGGGCCCTAAATGAGCAGTTCTTC. It codes for CASSVGGALNEQFF.

A word on this clone: Other DNA sequences in this specimen translate into the identical CDR3. The CDR3 here is CASSEGRIYEQYF. CDR3 nucleotides: TGTGCCAGCAGTGAAGGAAGGATCTACGAGCAGTACTTC. The rearrangement joins TRBV2 to TRBJ2-7; no clear D. Germline V gene lookup returns CDR1 SNHLY and CDR2 FYNNEI. The CDR3 runs to 13 residues. V was shortened by 1 base and J by 3 bases, with 7 bases between the two germline ends.

V usage is TRBV29-1 and J usage is TRBJ2-7, with D possibly TRBD1 on 6 matching bases. Germline V gene lookup returns CDR1 SQVTM and CDR2 ANQGSEA. Trimming removed 6 bases at V and 2 bases at J, with 20 bases between. The length of the CDR3 is 15 residues. CDR3 sequence: CSVATSDSSTYEQYF. The CDR3 DNA follows: TGCAGCGTCGCCACCTCGGACAGTTCTACCTACGAGCAGTACTTC.

The chain is built from TRBV13 and TRBJ1-1, with 8 bases identical to TRBD1. The CDR3 loop spans 13 amino acids. Germline loops: CDR1 PRHDT, CDR2 FYEKMQ (reference sequence). V lost 5 bases to trimming and J lost 4 bases; unmatched junction nucleotides: 3. The CDR3 DNA sequence: TGTGCCAGCAGCGCAGGGGGCTCCACTGAAGCTTTCTTT. This sequence encodes CASSAGGSTEAFF.

The sample holds a few counts of this clone. Other DNA sequences in the sample encode the same CDR3. This chain links TRBV6-5 with TRBJ2-7, with D perhaps TRBD2 (6 bases). V was shortened by 2 bases and J by 3 bases, with 8 bases between the two germline ends. The CDR3 is 13 amino acids. From germline, CDR1 is MNHEY and CDR2 SVGAGI. CDR3 DNA sequence: TGTGCCAGCAGTTACGGAGGGGACTACGAGCAGTACTTC. Its translation is CASSYGGDYEQYF.

J is TRBJ1-1 and V is TRBV5-1; TRBD1 is a possible D gene (5 bases). The V and J ends lost 0 bases and 5 bases respectively, with 8 bases between them. The CDR3 has 13 residues. CDR1 is SGHRS, CDR2 YFSETQ, per germline. CDR3 coding DNA: TGCGCCAGCAGCTTGGCCGACAGTACTGAAGCTTTCTTT. This translates into CASSLADSTEAFF.

This rearrangement joins TRBV7-3 to TRBJ1-6, with TRBD1 matching over 9 bases. V lost 0 bases to trimming and J lost 7 bases; unmatched junction nucleotides: 1. CDR3 size: 15 residues. In germline, CDR1 is SGHTA, CDR2 FQGTGA. CDR3 amino acids: CASSLTGQGNSPLHF. The DNA of the CDR3 is TGTGCCAGCAGCTTAACGGGACAGGGAAATTCACCCCTCCACTTT.

The chain links TRBV6-6 to TRBJ2-7; 9 nucleotides agree with TRBD1. After removal of 4 bases from V and 2 bases from J, the junction contained 3 bases not matched to a gene. CDR3 size: 14 residues. CDR1 MNHNY and CDR2 SVGAGI come from the germline V gene (reference sequence). CDR3 residues: CASSFGQGPYEQYF. CDR3 coding DNA: TGTGCCAGCAGTTTCGGACAGGGGCCCTACGAGCAGTACTTC.

In this sample, this clone turned up a few times. This chain links TRBV11-2 with TRBJ1-2, with 9 bases fitting TRBD1. The CDR3 runs to 13 residues. The J segment lost 4 bases and the V segment lost 4 bases, leaving 1 base of the junction unmatched. Per germline, CDR1 SGHAT and CDR2 FQNNGV. CDR3 DNA: TGTGCCAGCAGCTCGACAGGGGGCTATGGCTACACCTTC. Translated, it gives CASSSTGGYGYTF.

With regard to this clone: This sample includes further DNA sequences coding for the same CDR3. The CDR3 sequence is CASSSGLAGVVGELFF. The CDR3 region has the DNA TGTGCCAGCAGCAGTGGACTAGCGGGAGTTGTCGGGGAGCTGTTTTTT. The chain joins TRBV5-6 to TRBJ2-2, with 13 nucleotides matching TRBD2. The V segment lost 4 bases and the J segment 7 bases; nucleotides outside the gene matches: 7. Germline CDR1 reads SGHDT; CDR2 reads YYEEEE. The CDR3 has 16 amino acids.

The genes are TRBV25-1 and TRBJ2-7; 7 positions match TRBD1. Germline loops: CDR1 MGHDK, CDR2 SYGVNS. The ends lost 6 bases at V and 3 bases at J; junction bases unmatched: 2. This CDR3 region has 12 residues. CDR3 region: CASRDRVYEQYF. CDR3 nucleotide sequence: TGTGCCAGCAGAGACAGGGTCTACGAGCAGTACTTC.

V usage is TRBV5-6 and J usage is TRBJ2-7; the D gene is possibly TRBD1 (5 bases). V lost 1 base, J lost 1 base, and 9 bases lay in between. The germline V gene has CDR1 SGHDT and CDR2 YYEEEE. CDR3 size: 14 residues. In DNA form, the CDR3 reads TGTGCCAGCAGCTTGTTCAGGGCGTCCTACGAGCAGTACTTC. Its translation: CASSLFRASYEQYF.

The CDR3 sequence: CASSAFDPPLSEQYF. CDR3 bases: TGTGCCAGTAGTGCGTTTGACCCACCTTTGAGCGAGCAGTACTTC. The gene calls are TRBV19 and TRBJ2-7; D is undetermined. V dropped 5 bases and J dropped 6 bases, with 20 bases sitting between them. CDR1 is LNHDA, CDR2 SQIVND, per germline (reference sequence). This CDR3 contains 15 residues.

The V gene is TRBV7-9, the J gene TRBJ2-7; no definite D call. The CDR3 loop spans 13 amino acids. CDR1 is SEHNR, CDR2 FQNEAQ, per germline (reference sequence). The germline V and J ends were trimmed by 2 bases and 1 base, with 6 bases remaining between them. The CDR3 nucleotides are TGTGCCAGCAGCTTATACGTATCCTACGAGCAGTACTTC. Protein: CASSLYVSYEQYF.

This chain connects TRBV13 to TRBJ2-5; no clear D. The CDR3 spans 16 residues. CDR1 is PRHDT and CDR2 is FYEKMQ in the germline V gene (reference sequence). Trimming left V 2 bases short and J 0 bases short, with 13 bases between. CDR3 sequence: CASSLFPEPNQETQYF. CDR3 nucleotides: TGTGCCAGCAGCTTATTTCCGGAGCCGAACCAAGAGACCCAGTACTTC.

This chain uses TRBV7-9 with TRBJ2-7; no reliable D call. The V end lost 2 bases, the J end lost 6 bases, and 8 bases lay between the germline ends. Germline CDR1 reads SEHNR; CDR2 reads FQNEAQ (reference sequence). The CDR3 has 12 amino acids. The DNA for the CDR3 is TGTGCCAGCAGCTTATTCGGTGGCGAGCAGTACTTC. Amino acids: CASSLFGGEQYF.

As regards this clone: The same CDR3 is also encoded by other DNA sequences in this sample. The CDR3 coding sequence is TGTGCCAGCTCCCCGACGGACTTCTACGAGCAGTACTTC. Encoded protein: CASSPTDFYEQYF. This chain links TRBV18 with TRBJ2-7, with D maybe TRBD2 (5 bases). CDR1 and CDR2 from the germline V gene are KGHSH and LQKENI. Trimming pared 6 bases from V and 3 bases from J, leaving 12 bases between. The length of the CDR3 is 13 residues.

About this clone itself: This CDR3 is also generated by other DNA sequences in the sample. The genes are TRBV6-5 and TRBJ2-5; TRBD1 agrees at 11 bases. V gave up 4 bases and J gave up 4 bases; unmatched junction bases: 5. CDR3 length: 15 residues. Germline CDR1 and CDR2: MNHEY and SVGAGI. CDR3 in amino acids: CASSSGTGGRETQYF. CDR3 DNA: TGTGCCAGCAGTTCCGGGACAGGGGGTCGAGAGACCCAGTACTTC.